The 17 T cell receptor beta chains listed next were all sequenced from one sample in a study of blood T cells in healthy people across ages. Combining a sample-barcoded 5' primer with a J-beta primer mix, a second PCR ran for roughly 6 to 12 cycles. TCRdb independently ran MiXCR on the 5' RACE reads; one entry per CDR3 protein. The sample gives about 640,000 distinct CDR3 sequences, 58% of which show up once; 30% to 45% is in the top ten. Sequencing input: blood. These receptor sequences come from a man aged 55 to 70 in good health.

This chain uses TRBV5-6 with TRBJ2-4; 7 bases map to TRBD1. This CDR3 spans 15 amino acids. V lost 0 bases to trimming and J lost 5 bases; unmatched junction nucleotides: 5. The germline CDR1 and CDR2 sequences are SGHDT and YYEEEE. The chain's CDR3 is CASSLVGTAQNIQYF. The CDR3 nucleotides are TGTGCCAGCAGCTTGGTGGGGACAGCGCAAAACATTCAGTACTTC.

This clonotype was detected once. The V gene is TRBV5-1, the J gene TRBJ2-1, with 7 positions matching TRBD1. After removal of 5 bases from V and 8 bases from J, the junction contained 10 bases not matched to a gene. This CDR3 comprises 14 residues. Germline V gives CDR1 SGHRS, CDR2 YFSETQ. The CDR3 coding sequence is TGCGCCAGCAGGCAAACGGGACAGAACGATGAGCAGTTCTTC. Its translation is CASRQTGQNDEQFF.

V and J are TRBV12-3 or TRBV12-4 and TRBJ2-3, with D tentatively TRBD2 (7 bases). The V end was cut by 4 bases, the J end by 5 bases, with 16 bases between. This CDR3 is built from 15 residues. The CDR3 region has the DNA TGTGCCAGCAGTTACGGAAGGGGGGGGGTAGATACGCAGTATTTT. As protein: CASSYGRGGVDTQYF.

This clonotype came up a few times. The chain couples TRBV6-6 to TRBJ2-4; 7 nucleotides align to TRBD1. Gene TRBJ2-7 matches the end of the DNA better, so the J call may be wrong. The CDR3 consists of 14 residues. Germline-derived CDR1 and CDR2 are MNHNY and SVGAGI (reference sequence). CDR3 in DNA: TGTGCCAGCAGCCTCGGGACAGCGCAGAACGAGCAGTACTTC. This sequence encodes CASSLGTAQNEQYF.

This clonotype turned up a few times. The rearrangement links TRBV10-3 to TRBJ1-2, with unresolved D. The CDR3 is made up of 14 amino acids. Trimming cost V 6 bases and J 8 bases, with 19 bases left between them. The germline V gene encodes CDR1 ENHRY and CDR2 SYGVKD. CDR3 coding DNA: TGTGCCATCAGCGAAGCGGTCAGGATGATAGGCTACACCTTC. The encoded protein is CAISEAVRMIGYTF.

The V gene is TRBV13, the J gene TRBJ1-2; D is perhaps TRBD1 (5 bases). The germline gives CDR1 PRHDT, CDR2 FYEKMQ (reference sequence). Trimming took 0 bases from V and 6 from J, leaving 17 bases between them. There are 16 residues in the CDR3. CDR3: CASSLGLDPGGDGYTF. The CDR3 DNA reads TGTGCCAGCAGCTTAGGCTTGGACCCCGGGGGGGATGGCTACACCTTC.

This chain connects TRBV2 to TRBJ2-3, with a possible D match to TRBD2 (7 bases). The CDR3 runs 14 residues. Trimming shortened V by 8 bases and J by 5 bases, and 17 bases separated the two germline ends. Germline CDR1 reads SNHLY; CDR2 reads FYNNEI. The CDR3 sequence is CASGKGGAGDTQYF. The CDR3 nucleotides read TGTGCCAGCGGGAAGGGGGGGGCTGGAGATACGCAGTATTTT. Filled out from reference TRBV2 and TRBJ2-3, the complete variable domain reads EPEVTQTPSHQVTQMGQEVILRCVPISNHLYFYWYRQILGQKVEFLVSFYNNEISEKSEIFDDQFSVERPDGSNFTLKIRSTKLEDSAMYFCASGKGGAGDTQYFGPGTRLTVL.

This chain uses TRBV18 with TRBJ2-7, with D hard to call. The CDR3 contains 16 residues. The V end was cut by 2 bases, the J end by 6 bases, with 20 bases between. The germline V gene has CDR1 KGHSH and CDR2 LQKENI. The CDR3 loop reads CASSPREGNARSEQYF. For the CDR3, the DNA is TGTGCCAGCTCACCAAGGGAAGGGAATGCTCGGTCCGAGCAGTACTTC.

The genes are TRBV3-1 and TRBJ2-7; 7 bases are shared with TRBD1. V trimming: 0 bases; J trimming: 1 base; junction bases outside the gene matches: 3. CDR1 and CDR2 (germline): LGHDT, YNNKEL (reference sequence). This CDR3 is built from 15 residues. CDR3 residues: CASSQEPGQSYEQYF. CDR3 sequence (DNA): TGTGCCAGCAGCCAAGAGCCGGGACAGTCCTACGAGCAGTACTTC.

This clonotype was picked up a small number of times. CDR3 region: CSVEGTFSKGGTDTQYF. The CDR3 DNA sequence: TGCAGCGTTGAAGGTACCTTCTCCAAGGGGGGTACAGATACGCAGTATTTT. The genes are TRBV29-1 and TRBJ2-3; D possibly uses TRBD1 or TRBD2 (6 bases each). Between the trimmed V and J ends, which lost 1 base and 3 bases, there was a span of 20 bases. The CDR3 runs 17 residues. CDR1 is SQVTM and CDR2 is ANQGSEA in the germline V gene.

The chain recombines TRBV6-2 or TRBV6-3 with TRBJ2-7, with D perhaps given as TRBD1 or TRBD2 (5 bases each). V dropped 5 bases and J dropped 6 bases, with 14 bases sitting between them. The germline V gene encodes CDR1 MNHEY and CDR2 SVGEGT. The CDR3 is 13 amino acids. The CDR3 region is CASSPGGRTEQYF. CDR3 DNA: TGTGCCAGCAGTCCTGGGGGTAGGACCGAGCAGTACTTC.

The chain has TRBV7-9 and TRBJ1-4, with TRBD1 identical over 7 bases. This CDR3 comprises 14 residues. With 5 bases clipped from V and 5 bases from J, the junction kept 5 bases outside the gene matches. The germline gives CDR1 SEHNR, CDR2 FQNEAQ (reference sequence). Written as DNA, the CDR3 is TGTGCCAGCAGCAGTGACAGGGAGAATGAAAAACTGTTTTTT. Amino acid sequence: CASSSDRENEKLFF.

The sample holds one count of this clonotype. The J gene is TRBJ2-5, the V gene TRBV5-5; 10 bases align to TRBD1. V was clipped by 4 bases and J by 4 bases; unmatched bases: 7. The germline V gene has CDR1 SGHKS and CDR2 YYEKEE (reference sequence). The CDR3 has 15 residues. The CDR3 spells CASSPGTGVLETQYF. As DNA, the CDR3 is TGTGCCAGCAGCCCCGGGACAGGGGTTCTAGAGACCCAGTACTTC.

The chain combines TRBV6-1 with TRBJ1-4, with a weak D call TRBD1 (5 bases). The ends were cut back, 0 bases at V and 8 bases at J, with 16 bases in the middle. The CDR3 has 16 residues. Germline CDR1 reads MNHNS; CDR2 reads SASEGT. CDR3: CASSEATSQGGEKLFF. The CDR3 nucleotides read TGTGCCAGCAGTGAAGCTACTAGTCAGGGTGGCGAAAAACTGTTTTTT.

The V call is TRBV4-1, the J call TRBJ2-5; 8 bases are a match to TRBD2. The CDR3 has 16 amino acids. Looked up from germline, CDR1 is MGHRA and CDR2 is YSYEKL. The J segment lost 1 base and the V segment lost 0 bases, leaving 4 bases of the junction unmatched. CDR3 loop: CASSQDGGGTQETQYF. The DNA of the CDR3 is TGCGCCAGCAGCCAAGACGGGGGGGGTACCCAAGAGACCCAGTACTTC.

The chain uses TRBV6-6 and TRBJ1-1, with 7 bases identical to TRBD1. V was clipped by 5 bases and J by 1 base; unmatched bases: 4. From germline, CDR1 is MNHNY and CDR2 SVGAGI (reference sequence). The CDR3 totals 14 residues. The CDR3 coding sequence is TGTGCCAGCAGTACGACAGGGCCGAACACTGAAGCTTTCTTT. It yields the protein CASSTTGPNTEAFF.

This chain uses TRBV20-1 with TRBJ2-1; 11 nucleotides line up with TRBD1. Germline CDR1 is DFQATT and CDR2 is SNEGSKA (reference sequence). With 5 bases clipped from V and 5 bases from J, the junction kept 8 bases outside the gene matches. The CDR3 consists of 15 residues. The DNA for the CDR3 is TGCAGTGCTGAGCAGGGACAGGGGGTCCACAATGAGCAGTTCTTC. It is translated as CSAEQGQGVHNEQFF.